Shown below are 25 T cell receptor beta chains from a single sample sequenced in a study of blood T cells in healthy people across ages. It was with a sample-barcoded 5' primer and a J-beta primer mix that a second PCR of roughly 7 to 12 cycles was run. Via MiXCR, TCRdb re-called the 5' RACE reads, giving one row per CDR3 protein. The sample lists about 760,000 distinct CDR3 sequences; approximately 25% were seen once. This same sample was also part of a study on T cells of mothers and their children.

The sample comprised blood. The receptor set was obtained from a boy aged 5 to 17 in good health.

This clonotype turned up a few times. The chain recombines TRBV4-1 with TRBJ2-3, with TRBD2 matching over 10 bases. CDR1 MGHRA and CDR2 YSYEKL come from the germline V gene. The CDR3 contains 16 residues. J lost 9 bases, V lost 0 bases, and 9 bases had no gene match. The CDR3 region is CASSQDHSTSGDTQYF. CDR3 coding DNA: TGCGCCAGCAGCCAAGATCACAGTACTAGCGGGGACACGCAGTATTTT.

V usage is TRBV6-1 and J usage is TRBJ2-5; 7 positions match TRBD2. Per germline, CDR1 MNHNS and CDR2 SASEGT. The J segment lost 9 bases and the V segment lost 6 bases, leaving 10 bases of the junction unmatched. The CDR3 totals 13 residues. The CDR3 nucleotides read TGTGCCAGCAGAAGCGGGGAGGCACGGGCCCAGTACTTC. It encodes CASRSGEARAQYF.

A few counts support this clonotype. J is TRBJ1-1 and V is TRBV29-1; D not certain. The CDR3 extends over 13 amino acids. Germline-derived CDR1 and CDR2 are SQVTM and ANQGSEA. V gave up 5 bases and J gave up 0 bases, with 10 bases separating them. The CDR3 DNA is TGCAGCGTTCACCGGACTCTGAACACTGAAGCTTTCTTT. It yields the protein CSVHRTLNTEAFF.

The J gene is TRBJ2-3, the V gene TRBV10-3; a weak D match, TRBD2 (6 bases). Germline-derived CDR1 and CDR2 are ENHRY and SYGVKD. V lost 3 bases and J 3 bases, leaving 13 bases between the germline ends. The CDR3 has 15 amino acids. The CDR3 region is CAISELGGSTDTQYF. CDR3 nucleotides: TGTGCCATCAGTGAACTGGGAGGATCGACAGATACGCAGTATTTT.

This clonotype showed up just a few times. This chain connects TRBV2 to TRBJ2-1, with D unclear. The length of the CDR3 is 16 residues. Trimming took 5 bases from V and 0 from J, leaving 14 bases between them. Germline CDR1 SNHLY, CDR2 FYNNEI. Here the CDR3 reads CASSQSRSSSYNEQFF. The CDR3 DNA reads TGTGCCAGCAGTCAGTCTCGGTCGAGCTCCTACAATGAGCAGTTCTTC.

The DNA of the CDR3 is TGTGCCAGCAGTAAACGAGGGGGTTGGACCGGGGAGCTGTTTTTT. Translated, it gives CASSKRGGWTGELFF. The chain couples TRBV6-5 to TRBJ2-2; TRBD1 is a possible D gene (6 bases). This CDR3 comprises 15 residues. Trimming removed 5 bases at V and 5 bases at J, with 15 bases between. In germline, CDR1 is MNHEY, CDR2 SVGAGI.

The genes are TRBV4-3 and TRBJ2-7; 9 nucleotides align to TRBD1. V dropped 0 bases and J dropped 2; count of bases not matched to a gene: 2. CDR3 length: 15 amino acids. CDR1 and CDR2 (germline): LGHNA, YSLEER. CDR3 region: CASSQDWDRAYEQYF. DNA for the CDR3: TGCGCCAGCAGCCAAGATTGGGACAGGGCCTACGAGCAGTACTTC.

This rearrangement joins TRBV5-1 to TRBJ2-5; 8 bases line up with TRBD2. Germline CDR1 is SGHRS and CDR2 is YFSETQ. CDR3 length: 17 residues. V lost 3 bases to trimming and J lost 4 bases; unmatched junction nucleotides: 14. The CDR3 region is CASSWLAGRGAIETQYF. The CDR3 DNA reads TGCGCCAGCAGCTGGCTAGCGGGTCGTGGGGCAATAGAGACCCAGTACTTC.

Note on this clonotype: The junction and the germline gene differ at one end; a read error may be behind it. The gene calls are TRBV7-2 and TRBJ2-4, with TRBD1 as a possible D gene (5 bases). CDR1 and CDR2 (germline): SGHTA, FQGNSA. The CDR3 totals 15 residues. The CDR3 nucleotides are TGTGCCAGCAGCTTAGGGGGCCCAGCCAAAAACATTCACTACTTC. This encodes CASSLGGPAKNIHYF. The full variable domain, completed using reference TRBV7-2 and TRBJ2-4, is GAGVSQSPSNKVTEKGKDVELRCDPISGHTALYWYRQSLGQGLEFLIYFQGNSAPDKSGLPSDRFSAERTGGSVSTLTIQRTQQEDSAVYLCASSLGGPAKNIHYFGAGTRLSVL.

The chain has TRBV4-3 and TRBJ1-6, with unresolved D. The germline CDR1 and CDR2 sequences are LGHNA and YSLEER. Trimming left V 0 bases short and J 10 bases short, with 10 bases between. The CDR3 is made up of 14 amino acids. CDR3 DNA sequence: TGCGCCAGCAGCCAAGATAGAGTCTACTCACCCCTCCACTTT. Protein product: CASSQDRVYSPLHF.

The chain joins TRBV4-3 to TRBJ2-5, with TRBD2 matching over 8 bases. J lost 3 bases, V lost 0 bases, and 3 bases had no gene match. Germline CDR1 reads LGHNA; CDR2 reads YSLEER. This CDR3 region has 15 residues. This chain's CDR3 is CASSQEERGKETQYF. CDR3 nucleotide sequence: TGCGCCAGCAGCCAAGAGGAGCGGGGGAAAGAGACCCAGTACTTC.

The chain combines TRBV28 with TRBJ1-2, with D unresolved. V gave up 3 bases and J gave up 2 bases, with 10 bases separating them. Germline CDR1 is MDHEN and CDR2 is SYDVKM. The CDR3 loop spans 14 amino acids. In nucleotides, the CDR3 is TGTGCCAGCAGTTTTTTATCAGAGAACTATGGCTACACCTTC. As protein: CASSFLSENYGYTF.

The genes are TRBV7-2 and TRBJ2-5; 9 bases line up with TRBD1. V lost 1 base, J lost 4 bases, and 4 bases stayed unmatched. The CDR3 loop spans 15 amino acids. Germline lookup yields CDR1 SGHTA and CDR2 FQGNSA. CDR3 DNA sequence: TGTGCCAGCAGCTTAGGACCGGACAGGGGAGAGACCCAGTACTTC. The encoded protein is CASSLGPDRGETQYF. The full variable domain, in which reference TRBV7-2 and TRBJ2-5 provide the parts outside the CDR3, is GAGVSQSPSNKVTEKGKDVELRCDPISGHTALYWYRQSLGQGLEFLIYFQGNSAPDKSGLPSDRFSAERTGGSVSTLTIQRTQQEDSAVYLCASSLGPDRGETQYFGPGTRLLVL.

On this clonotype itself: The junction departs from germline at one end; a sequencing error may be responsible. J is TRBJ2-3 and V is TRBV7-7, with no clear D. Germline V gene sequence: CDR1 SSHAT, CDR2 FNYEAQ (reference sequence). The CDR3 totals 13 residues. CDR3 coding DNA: TGTGCTAGCAGCTTAAGGCTCACAGATACGCAGTATTTT. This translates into CASSLRLTDTQYF.

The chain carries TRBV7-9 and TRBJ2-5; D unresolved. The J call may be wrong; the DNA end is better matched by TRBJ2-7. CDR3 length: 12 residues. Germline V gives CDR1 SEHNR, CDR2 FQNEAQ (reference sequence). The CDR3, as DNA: TGTGCCAGCAGCATGGGCCCCTACGAGCAGTACTTC. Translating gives CASSMGPYEQYF.

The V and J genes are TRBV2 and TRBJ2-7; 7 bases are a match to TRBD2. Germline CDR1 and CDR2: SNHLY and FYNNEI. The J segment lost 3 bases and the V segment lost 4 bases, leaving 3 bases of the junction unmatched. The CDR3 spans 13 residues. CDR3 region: CASSGLADYEQYF. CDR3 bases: TGTGCCAGCAGTGGGCTAGCGGACTACGAGCAGTACTTC.

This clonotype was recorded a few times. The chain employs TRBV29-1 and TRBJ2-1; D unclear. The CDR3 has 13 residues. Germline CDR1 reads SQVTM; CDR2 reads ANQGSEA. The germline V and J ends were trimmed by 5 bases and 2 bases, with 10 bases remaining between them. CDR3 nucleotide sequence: TGCAGCGTTTACTATAGCCCCTACAATGAGCAGTTCTTC. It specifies CSVYYSPYNEQFF.

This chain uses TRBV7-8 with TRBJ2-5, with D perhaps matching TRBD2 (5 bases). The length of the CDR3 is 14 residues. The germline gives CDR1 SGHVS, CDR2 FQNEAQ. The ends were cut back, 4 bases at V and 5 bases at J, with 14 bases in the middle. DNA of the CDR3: TGTGCCAGCAGCTCCCTCCGAGGGTTGGAGACCCAGTACTTC. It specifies CASSSLRGLETQYF.

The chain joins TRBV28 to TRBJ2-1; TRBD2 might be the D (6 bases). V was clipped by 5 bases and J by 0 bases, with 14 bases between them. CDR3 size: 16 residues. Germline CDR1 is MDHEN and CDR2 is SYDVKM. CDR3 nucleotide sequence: TGTGCCAGCAGTACGGCTAGCGCCGGCTCCTACAATGAGCAGTTCTTC. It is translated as CASSTASAGSYNEQFF.

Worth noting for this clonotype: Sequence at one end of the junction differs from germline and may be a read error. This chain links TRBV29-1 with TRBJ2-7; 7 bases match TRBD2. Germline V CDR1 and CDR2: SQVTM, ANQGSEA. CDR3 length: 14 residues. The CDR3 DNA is TGCAGCGTGGCCTACCACCGGGACTACTACGAGCGGTACTTC. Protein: CSVAYHRDYYERYF.

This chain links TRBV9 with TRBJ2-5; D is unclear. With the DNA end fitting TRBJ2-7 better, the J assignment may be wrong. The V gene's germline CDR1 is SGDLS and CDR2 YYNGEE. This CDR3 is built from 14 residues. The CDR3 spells CASSVGPGETEQYF. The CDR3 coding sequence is TGTGCCAGCAGCGTAGGCCCCGGTGAGACCGAGCAGTACTTC.

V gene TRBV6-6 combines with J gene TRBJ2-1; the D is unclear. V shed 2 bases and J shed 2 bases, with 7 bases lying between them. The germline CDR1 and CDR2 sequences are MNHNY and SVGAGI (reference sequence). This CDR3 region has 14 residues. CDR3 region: CASSYPDTYNEQFF. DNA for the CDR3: TGTGCCAGCAGTTACCCTGACACCTACAATGAGCAGTTCTTC.

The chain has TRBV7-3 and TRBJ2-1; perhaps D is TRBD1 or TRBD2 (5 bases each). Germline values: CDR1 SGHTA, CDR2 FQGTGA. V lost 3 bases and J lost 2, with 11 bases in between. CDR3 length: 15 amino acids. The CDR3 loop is CASSLGPGTYNEQFF. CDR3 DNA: TGTGCCAGCAGCTTGGGACCGGGGACCTACAATGAGCAGTTCTTC. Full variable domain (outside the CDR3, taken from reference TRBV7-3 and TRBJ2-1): GAGVSQTPSNKVTEKGKYVELRCDPISGHTALYWYRQSLGQGPEFLIYFQGTGAADDSGLPNDRFFAVRPEGSVSTLKIQRTERGDSAVYLCASSLGPGTYNEQFFGPGTRLTVL.

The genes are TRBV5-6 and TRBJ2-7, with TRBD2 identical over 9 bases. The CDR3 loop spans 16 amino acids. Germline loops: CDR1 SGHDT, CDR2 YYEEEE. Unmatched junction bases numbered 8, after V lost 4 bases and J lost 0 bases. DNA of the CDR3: TGTGCCAGCAGCCTTAAGACTAGCGGAAGCTCCTACGAGCAGTACTTC. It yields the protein CASSLKTSGSSYEQYF.

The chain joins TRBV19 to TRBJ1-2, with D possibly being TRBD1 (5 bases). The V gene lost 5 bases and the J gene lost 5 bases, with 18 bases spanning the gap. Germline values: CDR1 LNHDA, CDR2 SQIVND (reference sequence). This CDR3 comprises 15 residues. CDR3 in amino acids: CASSPAFGTIYGYTF. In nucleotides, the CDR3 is TGTGCCAGTAGTCCAGCCTTCGGGACCATATATGGCTACACCTTC.